Below are 3 T cell receptor beta chains sequenced from a single sample in a study of CD8 T cells in ankylosing spondylitis. TCRdb re-called the 5' RACE reads through MiXCR, storing one row per CDR3 protein. The repertoire holds 30,000 to 45,000 distinct CDR3 sequences, 6% seen once, with 10% to 15% in the top ten. The specimen sequenced was blood, either unsorted or a sorted T cell fraction (not recorded which). All receptors derive from a male donor with ankylosing spondylitis or in good health (not recorded which).

This clonotype rates as medium-sized. The chain employs TRBV29-1 and TRBJ1-1; a possible D gene is TRBD1 (6 bases). Germline CDR1 is SQVTM and CDR2 is ANQGSEA. Trimming removed 6 bases from V and 5 bases from J, with 19 bases in between. The CDR3 consists of 14 residues. CDR3 nucleotide sequence: TGCAGCGTCCGTAGGGGGGTAGGGGGTACTGAAGCTTTCTTT. This sequence encodes CSVRRGVGGTEAFF.

This clonotype was seen many times. This chain joins TRBV15 and TRBJ2-5, with D perhaps matching TRBD2 (5 bases). Trimming left V 5 bases short and J 4 bases short, with 11 bases between. Looked up from germline, CDR1 is LNHNV and CDR2 is YYDKDF (reference sequence). The CDR3 has 13 amino acids. The CDR3 DNA is TGTGCCACCAGCCCAGGACGGGGAGAGACCCAGTACTTC. Its translation is CATSPGRGETQYF.

This clonotype has at least ten counts. CDR3 sequence (DNA): TGTGCCATCGTCGTAGGTACTGAAGCTTTCTTT. This translates into CAIVVGTEAFF. This chain links TRBV28 with TRBJ1-1; D gene uncertain. The V gene's germline CDR1 is MDHEN and CDR2 SYDVKM. V was cut by 10 bases and J by 5 bases, with 11 bases left in between. The CDR3 totals 11 residues.